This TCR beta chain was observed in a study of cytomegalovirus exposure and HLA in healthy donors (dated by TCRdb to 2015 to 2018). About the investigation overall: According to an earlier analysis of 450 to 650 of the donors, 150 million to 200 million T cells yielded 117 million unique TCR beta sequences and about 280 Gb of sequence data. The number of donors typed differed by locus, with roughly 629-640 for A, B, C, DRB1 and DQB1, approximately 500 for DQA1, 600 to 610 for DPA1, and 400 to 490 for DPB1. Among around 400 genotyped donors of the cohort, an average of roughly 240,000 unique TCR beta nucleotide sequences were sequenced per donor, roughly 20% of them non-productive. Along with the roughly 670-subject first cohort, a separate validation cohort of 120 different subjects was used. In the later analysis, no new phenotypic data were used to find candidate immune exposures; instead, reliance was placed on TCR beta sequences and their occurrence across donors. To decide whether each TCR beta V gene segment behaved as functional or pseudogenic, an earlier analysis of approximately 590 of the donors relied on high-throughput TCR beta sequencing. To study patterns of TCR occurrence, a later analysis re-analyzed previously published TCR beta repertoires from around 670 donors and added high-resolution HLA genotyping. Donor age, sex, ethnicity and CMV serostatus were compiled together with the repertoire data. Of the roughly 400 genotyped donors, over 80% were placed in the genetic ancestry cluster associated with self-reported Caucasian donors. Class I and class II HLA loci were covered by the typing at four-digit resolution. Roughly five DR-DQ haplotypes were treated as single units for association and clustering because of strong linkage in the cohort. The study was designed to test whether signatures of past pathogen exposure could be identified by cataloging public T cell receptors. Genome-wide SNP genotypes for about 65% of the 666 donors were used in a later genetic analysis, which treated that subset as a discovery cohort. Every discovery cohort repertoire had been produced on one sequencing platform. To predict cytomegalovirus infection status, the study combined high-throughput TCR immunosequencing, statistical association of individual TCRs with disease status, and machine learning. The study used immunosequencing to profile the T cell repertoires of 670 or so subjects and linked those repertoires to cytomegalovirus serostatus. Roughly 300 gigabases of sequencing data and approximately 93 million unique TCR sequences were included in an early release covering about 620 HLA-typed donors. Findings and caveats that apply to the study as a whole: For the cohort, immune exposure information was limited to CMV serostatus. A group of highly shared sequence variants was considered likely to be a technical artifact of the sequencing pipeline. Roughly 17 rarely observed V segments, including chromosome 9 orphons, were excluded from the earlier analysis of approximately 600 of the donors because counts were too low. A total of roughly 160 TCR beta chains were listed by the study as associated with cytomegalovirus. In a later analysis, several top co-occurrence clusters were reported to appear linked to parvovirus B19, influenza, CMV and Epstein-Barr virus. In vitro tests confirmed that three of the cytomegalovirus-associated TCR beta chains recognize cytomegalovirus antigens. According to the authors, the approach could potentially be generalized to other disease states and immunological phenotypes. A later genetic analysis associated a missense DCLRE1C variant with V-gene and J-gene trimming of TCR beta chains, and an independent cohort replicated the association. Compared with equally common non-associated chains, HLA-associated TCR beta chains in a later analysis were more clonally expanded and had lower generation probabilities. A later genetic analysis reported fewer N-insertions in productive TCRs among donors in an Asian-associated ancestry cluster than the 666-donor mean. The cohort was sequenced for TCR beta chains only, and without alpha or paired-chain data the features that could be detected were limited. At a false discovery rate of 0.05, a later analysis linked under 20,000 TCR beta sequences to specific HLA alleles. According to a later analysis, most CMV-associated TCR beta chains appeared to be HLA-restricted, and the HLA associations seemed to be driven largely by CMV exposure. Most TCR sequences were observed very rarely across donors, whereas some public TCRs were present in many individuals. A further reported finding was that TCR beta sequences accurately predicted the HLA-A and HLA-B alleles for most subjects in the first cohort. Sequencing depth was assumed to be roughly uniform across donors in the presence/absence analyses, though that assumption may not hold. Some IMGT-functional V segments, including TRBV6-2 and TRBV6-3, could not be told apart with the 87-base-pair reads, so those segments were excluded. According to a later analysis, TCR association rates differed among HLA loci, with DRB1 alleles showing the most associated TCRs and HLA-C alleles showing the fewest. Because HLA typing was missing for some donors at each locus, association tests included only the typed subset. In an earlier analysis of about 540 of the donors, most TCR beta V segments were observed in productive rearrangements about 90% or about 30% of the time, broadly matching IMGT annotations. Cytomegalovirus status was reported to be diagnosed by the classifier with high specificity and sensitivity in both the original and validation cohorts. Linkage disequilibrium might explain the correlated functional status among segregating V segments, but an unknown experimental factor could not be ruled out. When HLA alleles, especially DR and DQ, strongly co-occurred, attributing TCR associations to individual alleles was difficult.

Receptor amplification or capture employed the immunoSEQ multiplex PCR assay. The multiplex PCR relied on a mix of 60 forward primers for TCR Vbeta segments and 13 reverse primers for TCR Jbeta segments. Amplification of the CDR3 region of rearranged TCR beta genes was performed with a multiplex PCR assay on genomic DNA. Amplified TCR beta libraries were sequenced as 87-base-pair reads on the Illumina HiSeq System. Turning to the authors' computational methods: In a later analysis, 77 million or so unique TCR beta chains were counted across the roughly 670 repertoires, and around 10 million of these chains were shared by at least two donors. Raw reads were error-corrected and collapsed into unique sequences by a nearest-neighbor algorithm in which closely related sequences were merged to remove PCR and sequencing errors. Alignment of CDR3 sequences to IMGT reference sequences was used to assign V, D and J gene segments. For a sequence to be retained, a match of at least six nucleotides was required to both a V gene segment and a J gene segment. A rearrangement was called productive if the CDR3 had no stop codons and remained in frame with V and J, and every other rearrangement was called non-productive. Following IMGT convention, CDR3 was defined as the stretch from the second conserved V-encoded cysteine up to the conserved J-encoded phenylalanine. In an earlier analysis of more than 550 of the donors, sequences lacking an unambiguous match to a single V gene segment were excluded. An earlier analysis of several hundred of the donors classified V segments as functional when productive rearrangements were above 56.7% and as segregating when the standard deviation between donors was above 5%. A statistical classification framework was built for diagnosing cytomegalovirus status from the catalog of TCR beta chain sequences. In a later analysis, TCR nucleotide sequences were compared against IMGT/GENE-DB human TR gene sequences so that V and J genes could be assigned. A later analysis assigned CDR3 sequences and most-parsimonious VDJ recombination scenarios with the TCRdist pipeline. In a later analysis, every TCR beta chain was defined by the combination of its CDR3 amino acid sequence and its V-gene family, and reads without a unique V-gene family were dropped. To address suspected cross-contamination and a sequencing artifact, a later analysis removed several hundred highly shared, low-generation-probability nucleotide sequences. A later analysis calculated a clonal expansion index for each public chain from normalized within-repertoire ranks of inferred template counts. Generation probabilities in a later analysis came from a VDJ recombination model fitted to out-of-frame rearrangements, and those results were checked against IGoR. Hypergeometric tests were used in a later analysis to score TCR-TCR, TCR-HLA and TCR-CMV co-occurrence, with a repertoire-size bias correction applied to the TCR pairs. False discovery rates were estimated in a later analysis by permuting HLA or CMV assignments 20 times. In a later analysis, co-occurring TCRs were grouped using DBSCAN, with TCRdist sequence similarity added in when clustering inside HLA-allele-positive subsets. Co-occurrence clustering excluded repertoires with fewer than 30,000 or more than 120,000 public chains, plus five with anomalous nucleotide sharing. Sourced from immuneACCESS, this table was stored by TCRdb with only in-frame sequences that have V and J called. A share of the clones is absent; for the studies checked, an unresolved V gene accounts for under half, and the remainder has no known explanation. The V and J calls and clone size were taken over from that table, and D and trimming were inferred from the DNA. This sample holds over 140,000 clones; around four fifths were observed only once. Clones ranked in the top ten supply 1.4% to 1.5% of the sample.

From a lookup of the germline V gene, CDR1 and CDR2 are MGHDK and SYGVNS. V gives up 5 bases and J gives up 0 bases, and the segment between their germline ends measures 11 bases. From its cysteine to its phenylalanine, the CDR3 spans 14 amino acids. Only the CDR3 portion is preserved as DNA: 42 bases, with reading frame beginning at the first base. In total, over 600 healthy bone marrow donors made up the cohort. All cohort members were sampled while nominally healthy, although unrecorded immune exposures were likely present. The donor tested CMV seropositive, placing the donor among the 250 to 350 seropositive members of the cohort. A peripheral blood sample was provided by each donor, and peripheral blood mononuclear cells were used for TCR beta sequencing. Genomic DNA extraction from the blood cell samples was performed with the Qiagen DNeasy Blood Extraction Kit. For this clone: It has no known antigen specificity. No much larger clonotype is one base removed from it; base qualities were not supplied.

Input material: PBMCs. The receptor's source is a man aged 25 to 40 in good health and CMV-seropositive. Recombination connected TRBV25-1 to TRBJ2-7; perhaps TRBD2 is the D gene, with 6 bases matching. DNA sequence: TGTGCCAGCAGTTTGGTCGGGAGCTCCTACGAGCAGTACTTC. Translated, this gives CASSLVGSSYEQYF.